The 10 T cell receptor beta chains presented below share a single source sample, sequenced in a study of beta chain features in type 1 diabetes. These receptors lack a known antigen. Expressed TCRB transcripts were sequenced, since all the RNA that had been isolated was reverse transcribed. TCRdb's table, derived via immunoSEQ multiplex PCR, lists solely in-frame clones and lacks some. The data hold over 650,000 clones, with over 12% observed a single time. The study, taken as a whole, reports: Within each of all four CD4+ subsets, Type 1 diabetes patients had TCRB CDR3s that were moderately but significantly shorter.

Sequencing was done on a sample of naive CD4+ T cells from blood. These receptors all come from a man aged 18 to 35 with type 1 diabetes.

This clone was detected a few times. CDR3 amino acids: CASTTTGVAKNIQYF. The CDR3 DNA reads TGTGCCAGCACCACCACAGGGGTAGCCAAAAACATTCAGTACTTC. J is TRBJ2-4 and V is TRBV10-3; TRBD1 agrees at 7 bases. CDR1 ENHRY and CDR2 SYGVKD come from the germline V gene. J was trimmed by 0 bases and V by 10 bases; bases with no gene match: 9. This CDR3 has 15 amino acids.

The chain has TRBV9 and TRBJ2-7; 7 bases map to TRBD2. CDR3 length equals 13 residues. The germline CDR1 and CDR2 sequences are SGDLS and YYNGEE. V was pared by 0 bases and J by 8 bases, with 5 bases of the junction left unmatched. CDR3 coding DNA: TGTGCCAGCAGCGTAGGGGAGGGGACTAAGCAGTACTTC. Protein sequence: CASSVGEGTKQYF.

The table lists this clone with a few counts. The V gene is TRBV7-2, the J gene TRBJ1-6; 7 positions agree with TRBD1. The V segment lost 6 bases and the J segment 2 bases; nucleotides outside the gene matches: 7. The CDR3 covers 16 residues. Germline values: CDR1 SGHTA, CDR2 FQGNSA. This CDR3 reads CASSRPGGAYNSPLHF. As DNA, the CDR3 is TGTGCCAGCAGTCGACCAGGGGGGGCCTATAATTCACCCCTCCACTTT.

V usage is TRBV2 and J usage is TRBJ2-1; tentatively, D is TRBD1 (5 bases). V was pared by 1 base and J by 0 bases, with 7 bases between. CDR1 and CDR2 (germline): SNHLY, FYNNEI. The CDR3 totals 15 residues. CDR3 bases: TGTGCCAGCAGTGAAGACAGGAGCTCCTACAATGAGCAGTTCTTC. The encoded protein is CASSEDRSSYNEQFF.

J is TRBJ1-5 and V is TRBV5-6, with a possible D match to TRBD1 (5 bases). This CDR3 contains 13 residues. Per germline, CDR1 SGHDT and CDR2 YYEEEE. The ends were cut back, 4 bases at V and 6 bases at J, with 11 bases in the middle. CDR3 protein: CASSRDSGQPQHF. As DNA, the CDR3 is TGTGCCAGCAGCCGGGACTCTGGTCAGCCCCAGCATTTT.

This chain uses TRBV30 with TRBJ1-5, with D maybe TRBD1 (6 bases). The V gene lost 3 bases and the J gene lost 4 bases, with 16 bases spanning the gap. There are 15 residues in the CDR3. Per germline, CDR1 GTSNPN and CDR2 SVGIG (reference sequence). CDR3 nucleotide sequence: TGTGCCTGGAGCCTGTCCGGGCAGGGGAATCAGCCCCAGCATTTT. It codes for CAWSLSGQGNQPQHF.

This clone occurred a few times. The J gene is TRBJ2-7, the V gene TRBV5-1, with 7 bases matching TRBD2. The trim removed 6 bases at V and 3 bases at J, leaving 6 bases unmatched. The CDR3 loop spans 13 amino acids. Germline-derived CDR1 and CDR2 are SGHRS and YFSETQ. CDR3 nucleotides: TGCGCCAGCACCGAGCCGGGGGGCTACGAGCAGTACTTC. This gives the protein CASTEPGGYEQYF.

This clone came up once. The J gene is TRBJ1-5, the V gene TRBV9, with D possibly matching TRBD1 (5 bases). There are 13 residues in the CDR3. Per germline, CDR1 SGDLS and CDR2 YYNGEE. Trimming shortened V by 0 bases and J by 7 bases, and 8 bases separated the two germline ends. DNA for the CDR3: TGTGCCAGCAGCGTAGGGCGGGACCAGCCCCAGCATTTT. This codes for CASSVGRDQPQHF.

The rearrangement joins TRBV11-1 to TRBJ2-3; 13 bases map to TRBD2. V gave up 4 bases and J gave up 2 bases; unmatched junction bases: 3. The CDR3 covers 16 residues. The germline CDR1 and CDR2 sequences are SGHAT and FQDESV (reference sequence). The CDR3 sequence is CASSSGLAGATDTQYF. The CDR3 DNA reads TGTGCCAGCAGCTCCGGACTAGCGGGGGCCACAGATACGCAGTATTTT.

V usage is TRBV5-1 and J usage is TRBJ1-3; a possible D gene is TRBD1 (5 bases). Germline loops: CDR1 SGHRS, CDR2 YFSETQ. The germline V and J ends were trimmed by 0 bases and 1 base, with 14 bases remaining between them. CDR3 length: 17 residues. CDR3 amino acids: CASSLVQGRDSGNTIYF. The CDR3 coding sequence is TGCGCCAGCAGCTTGGTTCAGGGCAGGGATTCTGGAAACACCATATATTTT.